This T cell receptor (beta chain) was identified in a study of T cells in tuberculosis. Whole-study context: Sequenced TCRs come from CD1B-GMM tetramer-binding T cells. This South African cohort compared adolescents with or without latent tuberculosis against adults with active tuberculosis. The study's findings and limits: Active tuberculosis cases were adults; controls were adolescents.

Using immunoSEQ multiplex PCR, the repertoire was profiled, and TCRdb retains in-frame clones only, with some absent. The repertoire holds approximately 35,000 clones, with around 96% as singletons. Comment on this clone: Its antigen is as yet unknown.

The length of the CDR3 is 15 residues. The germline gives CDR1 SGDLS, CDR2 YYNGEE. Between the trimmed V and J ends, which lost 3 bases and 0 bases, there was a span of 10 bases. The receptor's source is a donor aged 10 to 29 with latent tuberculosis or without tuberculosis infection. The V call is TRBV9, the J call TRBJ2-1, with D tentatively TRBD1 (6 bases). Sequenced material: PBMCs. DNA for the CDR3: TGTGCCAGCAGCGAGCAGGGGAGCTCCTACAATGAGCAGTTCTTC. This encodes CASSEQGSSYNEQFF.